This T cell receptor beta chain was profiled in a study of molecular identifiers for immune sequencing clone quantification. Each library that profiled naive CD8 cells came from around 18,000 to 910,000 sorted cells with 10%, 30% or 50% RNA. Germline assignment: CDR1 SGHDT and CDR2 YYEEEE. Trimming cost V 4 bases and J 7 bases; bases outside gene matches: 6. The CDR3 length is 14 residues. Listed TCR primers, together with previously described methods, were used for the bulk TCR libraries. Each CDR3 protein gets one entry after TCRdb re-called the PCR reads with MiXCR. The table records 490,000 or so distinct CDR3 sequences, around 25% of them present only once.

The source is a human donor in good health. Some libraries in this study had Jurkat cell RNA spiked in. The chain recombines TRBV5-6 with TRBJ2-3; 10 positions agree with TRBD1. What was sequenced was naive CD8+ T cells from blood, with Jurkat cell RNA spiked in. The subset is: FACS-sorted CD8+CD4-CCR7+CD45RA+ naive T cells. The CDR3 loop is CASSPGQGSYTQYF. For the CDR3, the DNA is TGTGCCAGCAGCCCGGGACAGGGGAGCTATACGCAGTATTTT. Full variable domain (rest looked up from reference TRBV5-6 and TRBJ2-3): DAGVTQSPTHLIKTRGQQVTLRCSPKSGHDTVSWYQQALGQGPQFIFQYYEEEERQRGNFPDRFSGHQFPNYSSELNVNALLLGDSALYLCASSPGQGSYTQYFGPGTRLTVL.